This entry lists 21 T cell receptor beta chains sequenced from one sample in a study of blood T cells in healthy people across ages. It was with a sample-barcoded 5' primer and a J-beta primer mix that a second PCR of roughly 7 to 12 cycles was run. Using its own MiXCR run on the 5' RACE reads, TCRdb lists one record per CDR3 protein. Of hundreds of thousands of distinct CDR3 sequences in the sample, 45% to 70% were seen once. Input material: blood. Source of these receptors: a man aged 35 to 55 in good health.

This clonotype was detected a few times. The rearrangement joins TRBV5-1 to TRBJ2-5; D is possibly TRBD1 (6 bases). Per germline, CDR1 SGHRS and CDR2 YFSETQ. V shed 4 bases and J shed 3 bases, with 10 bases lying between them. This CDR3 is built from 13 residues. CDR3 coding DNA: TGCGCCAGCAGCGCAGGACAGAAAGAGACCCAGTACTTC. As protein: CASSAGQKETQYF.

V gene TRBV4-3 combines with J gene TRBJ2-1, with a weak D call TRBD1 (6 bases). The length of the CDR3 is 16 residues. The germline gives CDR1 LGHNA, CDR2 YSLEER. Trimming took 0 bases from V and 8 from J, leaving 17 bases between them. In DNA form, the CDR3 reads TGCGCCAGCAGCCAAGAATCCCAGGGGAGAGGACATGAGCAGTTCTTC. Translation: CASSQESQGRGHEQFF.

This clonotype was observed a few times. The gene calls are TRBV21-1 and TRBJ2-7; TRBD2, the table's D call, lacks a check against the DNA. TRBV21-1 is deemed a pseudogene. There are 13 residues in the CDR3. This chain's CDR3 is CASSNRRVYEQYF. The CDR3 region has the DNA TGTGCCAGCAGCAACCGGCGGGTCTACGAGCAGTACTTC.

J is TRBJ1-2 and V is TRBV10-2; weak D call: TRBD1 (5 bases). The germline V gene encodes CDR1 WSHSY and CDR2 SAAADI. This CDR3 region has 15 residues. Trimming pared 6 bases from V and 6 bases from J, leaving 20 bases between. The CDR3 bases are TGCGCCAGCAGCCCCCGTGAAGGGGCAGCTCATGGCTACACCTTC. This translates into CASSPREGAAHGYTF.

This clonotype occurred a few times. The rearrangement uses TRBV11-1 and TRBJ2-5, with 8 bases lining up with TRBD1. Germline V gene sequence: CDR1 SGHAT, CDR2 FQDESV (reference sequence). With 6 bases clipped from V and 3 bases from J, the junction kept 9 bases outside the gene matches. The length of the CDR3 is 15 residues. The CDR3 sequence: CASSATPDREETQYF. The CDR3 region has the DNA TGTGCCAGCAGTGCTACTCCGGACAGGGAAGAGACCCAGTACTTC. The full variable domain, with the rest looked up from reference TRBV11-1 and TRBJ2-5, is EAEVAQSPRYKITEKSQAVAFWCDPISGHATLYWYRQILGQGPELLVQFQDESVVDDSQLPKDRFSAERLKGVDSTLKIQPAELGDSAMYLCASSATPDREETQYFGPGTRLLVL.

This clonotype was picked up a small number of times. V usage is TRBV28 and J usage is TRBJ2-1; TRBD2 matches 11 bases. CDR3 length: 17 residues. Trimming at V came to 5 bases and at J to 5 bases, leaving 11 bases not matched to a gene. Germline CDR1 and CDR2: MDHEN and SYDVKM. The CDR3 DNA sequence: TGTGCCAGCAGTCCGAGATCGACTAGCGGGGTGCACAATGAGCAGTTCTTC. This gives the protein CASSPRSTSGVHNEQFF.

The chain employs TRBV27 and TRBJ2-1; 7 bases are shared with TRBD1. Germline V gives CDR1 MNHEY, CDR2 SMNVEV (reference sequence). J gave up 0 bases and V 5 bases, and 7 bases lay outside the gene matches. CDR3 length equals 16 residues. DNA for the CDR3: TGTGCCAGCAGTGGGGAAGGACAGGTCTCCTACAATGAGCAGTTCTTC. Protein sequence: CASSGEGQVSYNEQFF.

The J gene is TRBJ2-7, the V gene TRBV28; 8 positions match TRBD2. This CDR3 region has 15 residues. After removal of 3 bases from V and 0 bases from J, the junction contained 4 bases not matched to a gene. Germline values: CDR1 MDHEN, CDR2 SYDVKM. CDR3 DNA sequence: TGTGCCAGCAGTTTTGGCGGGAGGTACTCCTACGAGCAGTACTTC. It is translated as CASSFGGRYSYEQYF.

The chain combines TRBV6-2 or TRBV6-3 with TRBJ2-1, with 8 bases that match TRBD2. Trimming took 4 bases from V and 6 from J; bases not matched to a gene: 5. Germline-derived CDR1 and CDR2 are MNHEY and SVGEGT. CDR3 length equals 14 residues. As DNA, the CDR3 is TGTGCCAGCAGTTCCTCGGGAGGGTTCAATGAGCAGTTCTTC. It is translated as CASSSSGGFNEQFF.

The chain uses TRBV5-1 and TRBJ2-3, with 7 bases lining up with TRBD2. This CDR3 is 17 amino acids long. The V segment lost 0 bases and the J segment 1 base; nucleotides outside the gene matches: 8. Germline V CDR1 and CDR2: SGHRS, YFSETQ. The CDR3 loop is CASSLAGLAVRTDTQYF. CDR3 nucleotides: TGCGCCAGCAGCTTGGCGGGTCTAGCGGTGCGCACAGATACGCAGTATTTT.

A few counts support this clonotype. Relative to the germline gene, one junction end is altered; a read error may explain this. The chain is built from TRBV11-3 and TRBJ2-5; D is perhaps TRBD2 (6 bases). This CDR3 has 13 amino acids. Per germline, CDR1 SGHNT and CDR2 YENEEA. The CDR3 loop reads CASSFSRGETQYF. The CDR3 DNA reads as TGTGCTAGCAGCTTCTCACGGGGGGAGACCCAGTACTTC.

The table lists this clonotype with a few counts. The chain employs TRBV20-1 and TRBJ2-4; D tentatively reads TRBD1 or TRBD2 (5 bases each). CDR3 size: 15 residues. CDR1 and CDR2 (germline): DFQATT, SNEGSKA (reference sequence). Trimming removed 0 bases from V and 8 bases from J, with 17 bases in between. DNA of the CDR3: TGCAGTGCTAGAGATCAGGGATCGGGGAAACACATTCAGTACTTC. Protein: CSARDQGSGKHIQYF.

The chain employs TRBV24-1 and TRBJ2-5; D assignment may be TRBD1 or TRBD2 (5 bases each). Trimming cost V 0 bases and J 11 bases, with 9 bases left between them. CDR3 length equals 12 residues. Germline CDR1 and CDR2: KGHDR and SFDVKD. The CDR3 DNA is TGTGCCACCAGTGATTTGACCAGGGAGCAGTACTTC. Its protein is CATSDLTREQYF.

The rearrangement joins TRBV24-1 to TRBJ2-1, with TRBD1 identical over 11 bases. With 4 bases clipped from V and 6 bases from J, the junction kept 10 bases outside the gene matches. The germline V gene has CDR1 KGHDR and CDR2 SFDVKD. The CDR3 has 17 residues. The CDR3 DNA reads TGTGCCACCAGTGAGCCCAGGACCGGGACAGGGGGCAATGAGCAGTTCTTC. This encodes CATSEPRTGTGGNEQFF.

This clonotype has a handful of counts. CDR3 DNA: TGCGCCAGCAGCCAAACGACTAGCGGGGGCCGTGAGACCCAGTACTTC. It is translated as CASSQTTSGGRETQYF. J is TRBJ2-5 and V is TRBV4-3, with 12 bases matching TRBD2. This CDR3 contains 16 residues. Unmatched junction bases numbered 6, after V lost 2 bases and J lost 5 bases. Looked up from germline, CDR1 is LGHNA and CDR2 is YSLEER.

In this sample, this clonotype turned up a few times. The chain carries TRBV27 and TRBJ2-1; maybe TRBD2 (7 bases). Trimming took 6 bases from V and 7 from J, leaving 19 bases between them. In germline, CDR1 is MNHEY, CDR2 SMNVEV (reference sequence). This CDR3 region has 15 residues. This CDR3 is CASSPIGGPGNEQFF. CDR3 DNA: TGTGCCAGCAGCCCCATCGGGGGGCCGGGGAATGAGCAGTTCTTC.

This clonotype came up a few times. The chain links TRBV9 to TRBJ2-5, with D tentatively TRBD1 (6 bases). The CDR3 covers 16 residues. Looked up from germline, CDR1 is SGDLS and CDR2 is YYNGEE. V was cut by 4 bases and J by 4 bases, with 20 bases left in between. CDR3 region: CASSPEGATGSETQYF. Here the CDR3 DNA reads TGTGCCAGCAGCCCAGAAGGGGCAACAGGGTCAGAGACCCAGTACTTC.

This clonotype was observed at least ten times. The DNA for the CDR3 is TGCAGTGCTGCAGAGACAGGCGGGTGGGAGACCCAGTACTTC. Protein sequence: CSAAETGGWETQYF. The chain links TRBV20-1 to TRBJ2-5; D perhaps matches TRBD1 (6 bases). Trimming removed 5 bases at V and 5 bases at J, with 18 bases between. The length of the CDR3 is 14 residues. CDR1 and CDR2 (germline): DFQATT, SNEGSKA (reference sequence).

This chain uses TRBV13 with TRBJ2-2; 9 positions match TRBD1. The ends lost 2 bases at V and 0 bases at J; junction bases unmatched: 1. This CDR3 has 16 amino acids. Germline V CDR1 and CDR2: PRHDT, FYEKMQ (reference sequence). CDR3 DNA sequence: TGTGCCAGCAGCTTAAGGGACAGGGCGAACACCGGGGAGCTGTTTTTT. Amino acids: CASSLRDRANTGELFF.

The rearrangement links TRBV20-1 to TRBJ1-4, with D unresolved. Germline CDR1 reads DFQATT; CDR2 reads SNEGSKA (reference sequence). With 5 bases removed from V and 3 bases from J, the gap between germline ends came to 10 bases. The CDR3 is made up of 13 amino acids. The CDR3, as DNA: TGCAGTGCTGTACGGGATTCTAATGAAAAACTGTTTTTT. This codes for CSAVRDSNEKLFF.

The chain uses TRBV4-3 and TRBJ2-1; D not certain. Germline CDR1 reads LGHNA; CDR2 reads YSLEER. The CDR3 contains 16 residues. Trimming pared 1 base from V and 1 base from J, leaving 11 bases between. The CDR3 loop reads CASSQGRALSYNEQFF. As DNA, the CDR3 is TGCGCCAGCAGCCAAGGAAGGGCGCTTTCCTACAATGAGCAGTTCTTC.